This T cell receptor (beta chain) is from a study of T cell repertoires in aging, cancer and after chemotherapy. Background on the study: The full dataset contained several million TCR reads.

The study's findings and limits: In cancer patients, declining TCR diversity with age involved lost richness and lost evenness.

This clonotype was found a few times. Its antigen is undetermined. Multiplex touch-down PCR with TRB-A/B primers amplified rearranged V-D-J TRB sequences. TCRdb re-derived calls from the multiplex PCR reads in MiXCR, one entry per CDR3 protein. The table shows around 2,400 distinct CDR3 sequences, with around 36% occurring only once. This CDR3 region has 14 residues. Germline V CDR1 and CDR2: LNHDA, SQIVND (reference sequence). Unmatched junction bases numbered 3, after V lost 4 bases and J lost 1 base. Amplification of TCR beta used genomic DNA extracted from peripheral blood. This TCR came from a human donor with a solid tumor. The chain is built from TRBV19 and TRBJ1-1; TRBD1 matches 7 bases. Sequencing used blood. CDR3: CASSTQGGNTEAFF. The DNA of the CDR3 is TGTGCCAGTAGTACCCAGGGGGGGAACACTGAAGCTTTCTTT.